Following are 6 T cell receptor beta chains from one sample sequenced in a study of human T cells and chemical hapten exposure. A single record per CDR3 protein comes from TCRdb applying MiXCR to the RACE reads. The sample shows tens of thousands of distinct CDR3 sequences, about 11% of them seen only once. Indicated time point: patch test 1, 2 weeks after DPC sensitization. Indicated treatment: therapeutic diphenylcyclopropenone sensitization with weekly scalp DPC. The source material was whole blood, sampled in connection with sensitization to the hapten diphenylcyclopropenone (DPC). Every receptor here comes from a man between 35 and 55 years old with alopecia areata. Some clones in this sample may be carry-over from other donors' samples.

The sample holds many counts of this clonotype. The V and J genes are TRBV20-1 and TRBJ1-2; D gene ambiguous. The V gene lost 3 bases and the J gene lost 7 bases, with 12 bases spanning the gap. The CDR3 covers 12 residues. Germline assignment: CDR1 DFQATT and CDR2 SNEGSKA (reference sequence). The CDR3 sequence is CSASFMPSGYTF. CDR3 coding DNA: TGCAGTGCTAGTTTCATGCCCTCTGGCTACACCTTC.

This clonotype was seen ten or more times. The V and J genes are TRBV6-2 or TRBV6-3 and TRBJ2-3; possibly TRBD1 for D (6 bases). This CDR3 is built from 19 residues. Between the trimmed V and J ends, which lost 6 bases and 0 bases, there was a span of 25 bases. Germline V CDR1 and CDR2: MNHEY, SVGEGT. CDR3 loop: CASSRTRGSSRVSTDTQYF. The DNA of the CDR3 is TGTGCCAGCAGCCGAACGAGGGGGTCGTCAAGAGTTAGCACAGATACGCAGTATTTT.

The rearrangement joins TRBV6-6 to TRBJ1-5, with 7 bases identical to TRBD1. This CDR3 has 14 amino acids. With 0 bases clipped from V and 6 bases from J, the junction kept 2 bases outside the gene matches. Germline V gene sequence: CDR1 MNHNY, CDR2 SVGAGI (reference sequence). The CDR3 loop is CASSYSRGPQPQHF. The CDR3 DNA follows: TGTGCCAGCAGTTACTCTAGGGGGCCTCAGCCCCAGCATTTT.

This clonotype was seen a handful of times. V and J are TRBV7-9 and TRBJ2-5; 15 bases match TRBD2. This CDR3 has 15 amino acids. Losses at the gene ends were 5 bases for V and 5 bases for J; bases not matched to a gene: 3. CDR1 and CDR2 (germline): SEHNR, FQNEAQ (reference sequence). The CDR3 DNA is TGTGCCAGCAGCGTCGGGACTAGCGGGAGGGAGACCCAGTACTTC. Its protein product is CASSVGTSGRETQYF.

The chain is built from TRBV20-1 and TRBJ2-3; a weak D match, TRBD2 (6 bases). This CDR3 has 14 amino acids. Germline V gives CDR1 DFQATT, CDR2 SNEGSKA (reference sequence). With 0 bases removed from V and 1 base from J, the gap between germline ends came to 8 bases. The CDR3 bases are TGCAGTGCTAGAGATTGGGGGGGCACAGATACGCAGTATTTT. Its translation is CSARDWGGTDTQYF.

This chain joins TRBV7-6 and TRBJ2-3; TRBD2 aligns across 14 bases. The CDR3 length is 19 residues. CDR1 and CDR2 from the germline V gene are SGHVS and FNYEAQ. J lost 3 bases, V lost 3 bases, and 11 bases had no gene match. The CDR3 reads CASSFTAGTSGRRTDTQYF. The DNA of the CDR3 is TGTGCCAGCAGCTTCACGGCCGGGACTAGCGGGAGAAGAACAGATACGCAGTATTTT.